Listed below are T cell receptor beta chains from one sample, sequenced in a study of T cell responses to AZD1222 COVID-19 vaccine. The assay was immunoSEQ multiplex PCR, and TCRdb's table has in-frame clones only and misses some. Of roughly 150,000 clones detected, around 90% appear once; the ten largest clones hold 1.4%. The sample here was peripheral blood, taken on day 0 of AZD1222 vaccination. These receptors came from an adult in good health. Both conserved end residues are part of each CDR3. A D gene is named only where the DNA matches it firmly. Size is omitted from some rows. Given values are once, few, many or a class for expanded clones.

d_call: .
j_call: TRBJ1-1
clone_size: .
v_call: TRBV6-6
cdr3_aa: CASSYPGSETEAFF
cdr3_nt: TGTGCCAGCAGTTACCCAGGGAGCGAGACTGAAGCTTTCTTT

d_call: TRBD1
j_call: TRBJ1-4
clone_size: .
v_call: TRBV19
cdr3_aa: CASNPDRAANEKLFF
cdr3_nt: TGTGCCAGTAATCCCGACAGGGCGGCTAATGAAAAACTGTTTTTT

d_call: .
j_call: TRBJ1-2
clone_size: .
v_call: TRBV6-5
cdr3_aa: CASSYPQIGSVGYTF
cdr3_nt: TGTGCCAGCAGTTATCCCCAGATCGGTTCAGTTGGCTACACCTTC

d_call: .
j_call: TRBJ2-6
clone_size: .
v_call: TRBV13
cdr3_aa: CASLQGYGANVLTF
cdr3_nt: TGTGCCAGCCTGCAGGGCTACGGGGCCAACGTCCTGACTTTC

d_call: .
j_call: TRBJ1-3
clone_size: .
v_call: TRBV2
cdr3_aa: CASSEAPGRTSGNTIYF
cdr3_nt: TGTGCCAGCAGTGAGGCCCCCGGCCGAACTTCTGGAAACACCATATATTTT

d_call: .
j_call: TRBJ2-7
clone_size: .
v_call: TRBV4-1
cdr3_aa: CASSQGGVAYEQYF
cdr3_nt: TGCGCCAGCAGCCAGGGTGGGGTGGCCTACGAGCAGTACTTC

d_call: TRBD2
j_call: TRBJ2-1
clone_size: once
v_call: TRBV19
cdr3_aa: CASSIDAGATNEQFF
cdr3_nt: TGTGCCAGTAGTATCGATGCGGGAGCTACTAATGAGCAGTTCTTC

d_call: TRBD2
j_call: TRBJ2-1
clone_size: .
v_call: TRBV27
cdr3_aa: CASSPTGTTRGNEQFF
cdr3_nt: TGTGCCAGCAGTCCAACTGGGACTACCCGGGGAAATGAGCAGTTCTTC

d_call: .
j_call: TRBJ2-5
clone_size: .
v_call: TRBV11-2
cdr3_aa: CASSLTGTPGQETQYF
cdr3_nt: TGTGCCAGCAGCTTAACGGGGACCCCGGGCCAAGAGACCCAGTACTTC

d_call: .
j_call: TRBJ1-5
clone_size: .
v_call: TRBV7-9
cdr3_aa: CASSLGAGSSNQPQHF
cdr3_nt: TGTGCCAGCAGCTTAGGCGCTGGGTCTAGCAATCAGCCCCAGCATTTT

d_call: .
j_call: TRBJ1-1
clone_size: .
v_call: TRBV27
cdr3_aa: CASRGRGDKAFF
cdr3_nt: TGTGCCAGCAGGGGGCGCGGAGACAAAGCTTTCTTT

d_call: TRBD1
j_call: TRBJ2-7
clone_size: .
v_call: TRBV7-3
cdr3_aa: CASSLGQAPYEQYF
cdr3_nt: TGTGCCAGCAGCTTGGGACAGGCCCCCTACGAGCAGTACTTC

d_call: .
j_call: TRBJ2-1
clone_size: once
v_call: TRBV7-2
cdr3_aa: CASSLQGNNEQFF
cdr3_nt: TGTGCCAGCAGCTTACAGGGGAACAATGAGCAGTTCTTC

d_call: .
j_call: TRBJ1-4
clone_size: .
v_call: TRBV5-1
cdr3_aa: CASSLVDGHGEKLFF
cdr3_nt: TGCGCCAGCAGCTTGGTTGACGGACACGGTGAAAAACTGTTTTTT

d_call: .
j_call: TRBJ2-3
clone_size: .
v_call: TRBV10-1
cdr3_aa: CASSVVRSTDTQYF
cdr3_nt: TGCGCCAGCAGTGTGGTCAGAAGCACAGATACGCAGTATTTT

d_call: .
j_call: TRBJ1-1
clone_size: .
v_call: TRBV5-1
cdr3_aa: CASSLAGGPEAFF
cdr3_nt: TGCGCCAGCAGCTTGGCCGGCGGGCCTGAAGCTTTCTTT

d_call: .
j_call: TRBJ2-7
clone_size: once
v_call: TRBV5-1
cdr3_aa: CASRSQLLHKGEQYF
cdr3_nt: TGCGCCAGCAGGTCTCAGTTATTGCATAAGGGGGAGCAGTACTTC

d_call: .
j_call: TRBJ2-7
clone_size: .
v_call: TRBV2
cdr3_aa: CASNGPVEYEQYF
cdr3_nt: TGTGCCAGCAACGGACCCGTCGAGTACGAGCAGTACTTC

d_call: .
j_call: TRBJ1-4
clone_size: .
v_call: TRBV28
cdr3_aa: CASHPGPNNEKLFF
cdr3_nt: TGTGCCAGCCACCCGGGACCAAATAATGAAAAACTGTTTTTT

d_call: .
j_call: TRBJ2-2
clone_size: few
v_call: TRBV9
cdr3_aa: CASSVEPTPPNTGELFF
cdr3_nt: TGTGCCAGCAGCGTAGAACCCACGCCCCCGAACACCGGGGAGCTGTTTTTT

d_call: .
j_call: TRBJ1-5
clone_size: .
v_call: TRBV4-2
cdr3_aa: CASSQDLRSNQPQHF
cdr3_nt: TGTGCCAGCAGCCAAGATCTGAGGAGTAATCAGCCCCAGCATTTT

d_call: .
j_call: TRBJ1-6
clone_size: .
v_call: TRBV9
cdr3_aa: CASSARLTWTEESLHF
cdr3_nt: TGTGCCAGCAGCGCCCGACTAACCTGGACGGAGGAATCCCTCCACTTT

d_call: .
j_call: TRBJ1-3
clone_size: .
v_call: TRBV11-2
cdr3_aa: CASSLGGRNLRNTIYF
cdr3_nt: TGTGCCAGCAGCTTAGGGGGCAGGAACTTAAGAAACACCATATATTTT

d_call: .
j_call: TRBJ1-1
clone_size: .
v_call: TRBV11-3
cdr3_aa: CASGQVDTEAFF
cdr3_nt: TGTGCCAGCGGGCAGGTTGACACTGAAGCTTTCTTT

d_call: .
j_call: TRBJ1-3
clone_size: .
v_call: TRBV6-5
cdr3_aa: CASSYGSGLTIYF
cdr3_nt: TGTGCCAGCAGTTATGGTTCTGGCCTCACCATATATTTT

d_call: .
j_call: TRBJ1-6
clone_size: .
v_call: TRBV12-3/TRBV12-4
cdr3_aa: CASSARQNSPLHF
cdr3_nt: TGTGCCAGCAGTGCAAGACAGAATTCACCCCTCCACTTT

d_call: .
j_call: TRBJ1-5
clone_size: .
v_call: TRBV2
cdr3_aa: CASKGILGNQPQHF
cdr3_nt: TGTGCCAGCAAAGGGATCCTAGGCAATCAGCCCCAGCATTTT

d_call: TRBD1
j_call: TRBJ1-5
clone_size: few
v_call: TRBV20-1
cdr3_aa: CSAGDRDQPQHF
cdr3_nt: TGCAGTGCTGGTGACAGGGACCAGCCCCAGCATTTT

d_call: TRBD2
j_call: TRBJ2-1
clone_size: .
v_call: TRBV6-2/TRBV6-3
cdr3_aa: CASSSRTSGRGEQFF
cdr3_nt: TGTGCCAGCAGTTCCCGGACTAGCGGGAGAGGGGAGCAGTTCTTC

d_call: .
j_call: TRBJ1-2
clone_size: .
v_call: TRBV20-1
cdr3_aa: CSPGGYTF
cdr3_nt: TGCAGCCCGGGTGGCTACACCTTC

d_call: .
j_call: TRBJ2-5
clone_size: .
v_call: TRBV11-2
cdr3_aa: CASSYRGTAIITETQYF
cdr3_nt: TGTGCCAGCAGCTATCGAGGAACAGCAATTATTACAGAGACCCAGTACTTC

d_call: TRBD1
j_call: TRBJ1-1
clone_size: .
v_call: TRBV6-2/TRBV6-3
cdr3_aa: CASSTPGTGSLGAFF
cdr3_nt: TGTGCCAGCAGTACCCCAGGGACAGGTTCCCTGGGAGCTTTCTTT

d_call: .
j_call: TRBJ2-2
clone_size: .
v_call: TRBV19
cdr3_aa: CASSIGTGELFF
cdr3_nt: TGTGCCAGTAGTATCGGGACCGGGGAGCTGTTTTTT

d_call: TRBD2
j_call: TRBJ2-7
clone_size: .
v_call: TRBV5-8
cdr3_aa: CASPRGRTKEQYF
cdr3_nt: TGTGCCAGCCCGCGGGGGAGGACGAAGGAGCAGTACTTC

d_call: .
j_call: TRBJ2-2
clone_size: once
v_call: TRBV11-3
cdr3_aa: CASSSSYTGELFF
cdr3_nt: TGTGCCAGCAGCTCCAGTTACACCGGGGAGCTGTTTTTT

d_call: TRBD2
j_call: TRBJ2-1
clone_size: .
v_call: TRBV7-3
cdr3_aa: CASSLAGGLNEQFF
cdr3_nt: TGTGCCAGCAGCTTAGCGGGGGGCCTAAATGAGCAGTTCTTC

d_call: .
j_call: TRBJ2-2
clone_size: .
v_call: TRBV27
cdr3_aa: CASSLLSRGNTGELFF
cdr3_nt: TGTGCCAGCAGTTTATTGAGCAGGGGAAACACCGGGGAGCTGTTTTTT

d_call: .
j_call: TRBJ2-1
clone_size: .
v_call: TRBV28
cdr3_aa: CASSIVAPNEQFF
cdr3_nt: TGTGCCAGCAGTATCGTGGCGCCGAATGAGCAGTTCTTC

d_call: .
j_call: TRBJ2-1
clone_size: .
v_call: TRBV27
cdr3_aa: CASSLYVQLDEQFF
cdr3_nt: TGTGCCAGCAGTTTATATGTACAGCTAGATGAGCAGTTCTTC

d_call: .
j_call: TRBJ1-1
clone_size: .
v_call: TRBV11-1
cdr3_aa: CASSLPLNTEAFF
cdr3_nt: TGTGCCAGCAGCTTACCTCTGAACACTGAAGCTTTCTTT

d_call: .
j_call: TRBJ1-4
clone_size: .
v_call: TRBV19
cdr3_aa: CASRDRANEKLFF
cdr3_nt: TGTGCCAGTAGGGACAGAGCAAATGAAAAACTGTTTTTT

d_call: .
j_call: TRBJ1-3
clone_size: once
v_call: TRBV6-5
cdr3_aa: CASSPGQTLIDTIYF
cdr3_nt: TGTGCCAGCAGTCCAGGACAGACCCTAATAGACACCATATATTTT

d_call: .
j_call: TRBJ1-2
clone_size: .
v_call: TRBV30
cdr3_aa: CAWSSGLSNYGYTF
cdr3_nt: TGTGCCTGGAGTTCGGGCCTCTCTAACTATGGCTACACCTTC

d_call: .
j_call: TRBJ1-5
clone_size: .
v_call: TRBV2
cdr3_aa: CASKKEGGGNQPQHF
cdr3_nt: TGTGCCAGCAAAAAGGAGGGGGGTGGCAATCAGCCCCAGCATTTT

d_call: TRBD1
j_call: TRBJ1-4
clone_size: .
v_call: TRBV2
cdr3_aa: CASRPDRGGEKLFF
cdr3_nt: TGTGCCAGCAGACCCGACAGGGGCGGGGAAAAACTGTTTTTT

d_call: TRBD2
j_call: TRBJ2-5
clone_size: .
v_call: TRBV11-2
cdr3_aa: CASSLGVVAGEETQYF
cdr3_nt: TGTGCCAGCAGCTTAGGCGTGGTAGCGGGGGAAGAGACCCAGTACTTC

d_call: .
j_call: TRBJ1-6
clone_size: .
v_call: TRBV11-2
cdr3_aa: CASSLGSRTQNSPLHF
cdr3_nt: TGTGCCAGCAGCTTGGGGTCCAGGACCCAAAATTCACCCCTCCACTTT